A selection of T cell receptor beta chains follows, all from one sample in a study of Ad26.COV2.S vaccination and SARS-CoV-2 variants. Clones were read by immunoSEQ multiplex PCR, and TCRdb kept only the in-frame ones, dropping some. The sample yields 400,000 to 450,000 clones, approximately 92% seen once. Sequenced material: peripheral blood, taken in a trial of Ad26.COV2.S vaccine versus placebo. Receptors originate from a person between 18 and 59 years old who received the Ad26.COV2.S COVID-19 vaccine or a placebo. CDR3s leave out the opening cysteine and the closing phenylalanine or tryptophan. The order of the fields is J gene, V gene, CDR3 protein.

J: TRBJ2-5; V: TRBV6-6; CDR3: ASSYGSQETQY
J: TRBJ2-7; V: TRBV3-1/TRBV3-2; CDR3: ASSLQGASYEQY
J: TRBJ1-1; V: TRBV2; CDR3: ASSASPGQGTPEAF
J: TRBJ1-1; V: TRBV6-5; CDR3: ASRDYSTNTEAF
J: TRBJ2-2; V: TRBV29-1; CDR3: SVWLDGELF
J: TRBJ2-7; V: TRBV10-2; CDR3: ASSERVSYEQY
J: TRBJ2-3; V: TRBV7-9; CDR3: ASSSGQGSDTQY
J: TRBJ2-3; V: TRBV7-6; CDR3: ASSPPWGEGGESTDTQY
J: TRBJ2-7; V: TRBV18; CDR3: ATGDRGLEQY
J: TRBJ1-2; V: TRBV28; CDR3: ASSWDPGVINYGYT
J: TRBJ2-7; V: TRBV30; CDR3: AWSADRDYEQY
J: TRBJ1-2; V: TRBV9; CDR3: ASSVEIGNYGYT
J: TRBJ2-1; V: TRBV10-1; CDR3: ASSEFASGISDEQF
J: TRBJ2-5; V: TRBV5-1; CDR3: ASFFWDVQETQY
J: TRBJ2-1; V: TRBV19; CDR3: ASTGQGGSNEQF
J: TRBJ1-5; V: TRBV30; CDR3: AWGGRRNQPQH
J: TRBJ2-5; V: TRBV9; CDR3: ASSVGLRETQY
J: TRBJ2-3; V: TRBV5-1; CDR3: ASSWGDRSDTQY
J: TRBJ2-1; V: TRBV10-3; CDR3: ATGERGGYNEQF
J: TRBJ1-5; V: TRBV27; CDR3: ASSFNRWNQPQH
J: TRBJ2-1; V: TRBV28; CDR3: ASSSTSGAVLSLSYEQF
J: TRBJ2-7; V: TRBV5-6; CDR3: ASSFVPNYEQY
J: TRBJ1-6; V: TRBV3-1/TRBV3-2; CDR3: ASRLSILVGSYNSPLH
J: TRBJ2-2; V: TRBV5-1; CDR3: ASSTGQSNTGELF
J: TRBJ1-1; V: TRBV29-1; CDR3: SVEEGRAGEAF
J: TRBJ2-2; V: TRBV5-1; CDR3: ASSLGFVGLDTGELF
J: TRBJ2-3; V: TRBV6-6; CDR3: ASKPGGGTDTQY
J: TRBJ2-5; V: TRBV28; CDR3: ASSSLPAGELKTQY
J: TRBJ1-5; V: TRBV6-2/TRBV6-3; CDR3: ASSENNQPQH
J: TRBJ1-5; V: TRBV6-5; CDR3: ASSYSITSNQPQH
J: TRBJ1-1; V: TRBV19; CDR3: ASSIDQWRTGGIGNTEAF
J: TRBJ2-1; V: TRBV24-1; CDR3: ATSSMASGGPRPEQF
J: TRBJ2-7; V: TRBV19; CDR3: ASTIGSGPSYEQY
J: TRBJ2-3; V: TRBV19; CDR3: ASSATSARSTDTQY
J: TRBJ1-2; V: TRBV6-2/TRBV6-3; CDR3: ASSPRGWFSAGENGYT
J: TRBJ2-3; V: TRBV6-5; CDR3: ASIWGGTDGSQY
J: TRBJ2-7; V: TRBV10-3; CDR3: AISGGRAYEQY
J: TRBJ1-6; V: TRBV5-6; CDR3: ASSRYRGRDNSPLH
J: TRBJ2-6; V: TRBV27; CDR3: ASSPRFSGANVLT
J: TRBJ1-2; V: TRBV7-9; CDR3: ASSSSSGDGYT
J: TRBJ2-1; V: TRBV19; CDR3: ASNSWGNEQF
J: TRBJ2-3; V: TRBV5-4; CDR3: ASSAGGPGTDTQY
J: TRBJ2-6; V: TRBV5-8; CDR3: ASSLPGLSGANVLT
J: TRBJ1-4; V: TRBV5-5; CDR3: ASSLPSEDEKLF
J: TRBJ1-5; V: TRBV15; CDR3: ATSTNSVRATNQPQH
J: TRBJ1-1; V: TRBV19; CDR3: ASTVGLNTEAF
J: TRBJ2-7; V: TRBV28; CDR3: ASSHNIAGVSYEQY
J: TRBJ2-1; V: TRBV6-5; CDR3: ASSYSQGGSYNEQF
J: TRBJ2-1; V: TRBV7-7; CDR3: ASSLKHPGLAGDNEQF
J: TRBJ2-1; V: TRBV4-3; CDR3: ASSPDTGPGEQF
J: TRBJ2-7; V: TRBV11-2; CDR3: ASSAAYEQY
J: TRBJ2-2; V: TRBV30; CDR3: AWSYGDRDRGELF
J: TRBJ1-2; V: TRBV7-9; CDR3: ASTPVTGGANYGYT